These 11 T cell receptor beta chains came from one sample sequenced in a study of a mutant IDH1 vaccine in newly diagnosed glioma. The antigens these receptors bind are not known. Repertoires were generated with immunoSEQ multiplex PCR, while TCRdb's copy carries only in-frame clones and drops some. The sample lists around 46,000 clones; 78% were seen once. Regarding time point: week 5, during vaccination. A single vaccine dose contained 300 ug of mutant IDH1 20-mer peptide, and topical imiquimod was used with it. The sequenced sample was PBMCs, obtained from a glioma patient whose treatment included an IDH1 peptide vaccine. These receptor sequences come from a man aged 45-65 years with glioma.

The V and J genes are TRBV4-2 and TRBJ1-2, with D possibly TRBD1 on 5 matching bases. V was shortened by 0 bases and J by 4 bases, with 9 bases between the two germline ends. Per the germline V gene, CDR1 is LGHNA and CDR2 is YNFKEQ. The CDR3 loop spans 14 amino acids. Here the CDR3 reads CASSQDQTVYGYTF. DNA of the CDR3: TGTGCCAGCAGCCAAGATCAGACAGTCTATGGCTACACCTTC.

V usage is TRBV27 and J usage is TRBJ2-5; D may be TRBD1 or TRBD2 (5 bases each). This CDR3 has 13 amino acids. V gave up 9 bases and J gave up 1 base, with 12 bases separating them. Germline V gives CDR1 MNHEY, CDR2 SMNVEV (reference sequence). CDR3 protein: CASRGALQETQYF. CDR3 DNA sequence: TGTGCCAGTCGAGGGGCCCTCCAAGAGACCCAGTACTTC.

The chain combines TRBV29-1 with TRBJ1-2; D possibly corresponds to TRBD1 (6 bases). The germline V and J ends were trimmed by 7 bases and 6 bases, with 12 bases remaining between them. The CDR3 has 11 amino acids. CDR1 is SQVTM, CDR2 ANQGSEA, per germline. CDR3 nucleotides: TGCAGCGGGGCGGGGGGCGATGGCTACACCTTC. It yields the protein CSGAGGDGYTF.

Comment on this clone: The sample carries other DNA sequences with the same CDR3. V is TRBV7-9 and J is TRBJ1-6; no clear D. V was pared by 1 base and J by 4 bases, with 5 bases between. The CDR3 is 14 amino acids. The V gene's germline CDR1 is SEHNR and CDR2 FQNEAQ (reference sequence). CDR3 amino acids: CASSLEQYNSPLHF. DNA of the CDR3: TGTGCCAGCAGCTTAGAGCAGTATAATTCACCCCTCCACTTT. Drawing the rest from reference TRBV7-9 and TRBJ1-6, the complete variable domain is DTGVSQNPRHKITKRGQNVTFRCDPISEHNRLYWYRQTLGQGPEFLTYFQNEAQLEKSRLLSDRFSAERPKGSFSTLEIQRTEQGDSAMYLCASSLEQYNSPLHFGNGTRLTVT.

The V gene is TRBV7-9, the J gene TRBJ1-2; D gene ambiguous. In germline, CDR1 is SEHNR, CDR2 FQNEAQ (reference sequence). The V end was cut by 1 base, the J end by 4 bases, with 10 bases between. CDR3 length equals 14 residues. CDR3 sequence: CASSLVGTAYGYTF. In DNA form, the CDR3 reads TGTGCCAGCAGCTTAGTAGGTACAGCCTATGGCTACACCTTC.

This clone was seen just once. The chain couples TRBV9 to TRBJ2-6; 8 nucleotides agree with TRBD1. The V and J ends lost 0 bases and 12 bases, in that order; junction bases with no gene match: 11. Germline lookup yields CDR1 SGDLS and CDR2 YYNGEE. The CDR3 is made up of 16 amino acids. In DNA, the CDR3 is TGTGCCAGCAGCGTAGGACGGGCAGGGGGCAATGGCGTCCTGACTTTC. Translated, it gives CASSVGRAGGNGVLTF.

V and J are TRBV29-1 and TRBJ1-1, with unresolved D. V shed 7 bases and J shed 1 base, with 10 bases lying between them. The CDR3 has 12 residues. Germline CDR1 SQVTM, CDR2 ANQGSEA. In DNA, the CDR3 is TGCAGCGCCATGCCGGGGAACACTGAAGCTTTCTTT. This codes for CSAMPGNTEAFF. The full variable domain, in which reference TRBV29-1 and TRBJ1-1 provide the parts outside the CDR3, is SAVISQKPSRDICQRGTSLTIQCQVDSQVTMMFWYRQQPGQSLTLIATANQGSEATYESGFVIDKFPISRPNLTFSTLTVSNMSPEDSSIYLCSAMPGNTEAFFGQGTRLTVV.

This clone was seen a handful of times. The chain combines TRBV7-9 with TRBJ2-3; D is unclear. This CDR3 is built from 17 residues. Germline V gene sequence: CDR1 SEHNR, CDR2 FQNEAQ (reference sequence). The V and J ends lost 2 bases and 2 bases respectively, with 17 bases between them. The CDR3 reads CASSLTRDVLITDTQYF. CDR3 coding DNA: TGTGCCAGCAGCTTAACCCGAGACGTTCTTATCACAGATACGCAGTATTTT. The entire variable domain, with the rest obtained from reference TRBV7-9 and TRBJ2-3, is as follows: DTGVSQNPRHKITKRGQNVTFRCDPISEHNRLYWYRQTLGQGPEFLTYFQNEAQLEKSRLLSDRFSAERPKGSFSTLEIQRTEQGDSAMYLCASSLTRDVLITDTQYFGPGTRLTVL.

V is TRBV7-8 and J is TRBJ2-3, with 13 bases lining up with TRBD2. The CDR3 contains 15 residues. After removal of 10 bases from V and 4 bases from J, the junction contained 8 bases not matched to a gene. Germline CDR1 reads SGHVS; CDR2 reads FQNEAQ. CDR3 sequence reads: CATYPGTSGADTQYF. For the CDR3, the DNA is TGTGCCACCTATCCCGGGACTAGCGGGGCAGATACGCAGTATTTT. Full variable domain (rest looked up from reference TRBV7-8 and TRBJ2-3): GAGVSQSPRYKVAKRGQDVALRCDPISGHVSLFWYQQALGQGPEFLTYFQNEAQLDKSGLPSDRFFAERPEGSVSTLKIQRTQQEDSAVYLCATYPGTSGADTQYFGPGTRLTVL.

This chain connects TRBV6-1 to TRBJ1-4, with D unclear. CDR1 is MNHNS and CDR2 is SASEGT in the germline V gene. This CDR3 region has 14 residues. V shed 2 bases and J shed 5 bases, with 9 bases lying between them. CDR3: CASSEFQGNEKLFF. In DNA, the CDR3 is TGTGCCAGCAGTGAATTTCAAGGCAATGAAAAACTGTTTTTT.

Only one count was recorded for this clone. The chain carries TRBV4-2 and TRBJ2-5; tentatively, D is TRBD1 (6 bases). The CDR3 covers 14 residues. Looked up from germline, CDR1 is LGHNA and CDR2 is YNFKEQ. With 4 bases removed from V and 1 base from J, the gap between germline ends came to 10 bases. CDR3 nucleotide sequence: TGTGCCAGCAGCCGCTTACAGGGCCAAGAGACCCAGTACTTC. Protein sequence: CASSRLQGQETQYF.